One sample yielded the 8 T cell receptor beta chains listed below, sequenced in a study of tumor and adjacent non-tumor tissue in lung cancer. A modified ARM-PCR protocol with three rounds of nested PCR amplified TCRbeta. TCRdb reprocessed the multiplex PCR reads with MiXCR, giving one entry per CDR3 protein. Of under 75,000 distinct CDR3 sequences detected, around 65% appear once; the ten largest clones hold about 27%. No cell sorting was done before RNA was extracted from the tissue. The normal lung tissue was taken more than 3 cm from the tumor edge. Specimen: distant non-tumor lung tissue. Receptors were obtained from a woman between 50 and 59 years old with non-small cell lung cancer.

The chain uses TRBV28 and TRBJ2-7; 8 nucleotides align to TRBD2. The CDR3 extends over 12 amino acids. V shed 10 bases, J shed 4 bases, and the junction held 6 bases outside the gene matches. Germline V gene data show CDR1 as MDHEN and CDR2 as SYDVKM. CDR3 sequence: CAMTRGVYEQYF. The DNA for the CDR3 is TGTGCCATGACGCGGGGGGTATACGAGCAGTACTTC.

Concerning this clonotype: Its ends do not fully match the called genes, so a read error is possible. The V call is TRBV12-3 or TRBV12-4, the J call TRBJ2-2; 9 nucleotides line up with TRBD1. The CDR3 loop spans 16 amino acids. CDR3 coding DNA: TGTGTCAGCAGTCCCAGGACAGGGGAATACACCGGGGAGCTGTTTTTT. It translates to CVSSPRTGEYTGELFF.

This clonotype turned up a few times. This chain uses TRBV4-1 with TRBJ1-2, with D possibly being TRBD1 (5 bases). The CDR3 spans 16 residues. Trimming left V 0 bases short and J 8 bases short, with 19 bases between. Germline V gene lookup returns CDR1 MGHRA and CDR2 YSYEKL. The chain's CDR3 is CASSQDRGIPARGYTF. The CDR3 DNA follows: TGCGCCAGCAGCCAAGATAGGGGAATCCCGGCTCGGGGCTACACCTTC.

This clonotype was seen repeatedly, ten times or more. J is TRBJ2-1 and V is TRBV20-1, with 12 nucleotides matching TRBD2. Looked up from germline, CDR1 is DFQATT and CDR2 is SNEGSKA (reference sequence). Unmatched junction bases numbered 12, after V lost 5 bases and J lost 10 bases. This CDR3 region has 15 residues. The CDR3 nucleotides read TGCAGTGCTCAGGGGCCTAGCGGGAGGGCACGAGAGCAGTTCTTC. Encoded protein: CSAQGPSGRAREQFF.

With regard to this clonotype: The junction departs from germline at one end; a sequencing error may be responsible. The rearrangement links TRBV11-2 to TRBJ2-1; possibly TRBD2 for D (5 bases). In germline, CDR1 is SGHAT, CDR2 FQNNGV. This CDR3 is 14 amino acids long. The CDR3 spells CASGFLAQYNERFF. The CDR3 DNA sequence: TGCGCCAGCGGCTTCCTAGCCCAATACAATGAGCGGTTCTTC.

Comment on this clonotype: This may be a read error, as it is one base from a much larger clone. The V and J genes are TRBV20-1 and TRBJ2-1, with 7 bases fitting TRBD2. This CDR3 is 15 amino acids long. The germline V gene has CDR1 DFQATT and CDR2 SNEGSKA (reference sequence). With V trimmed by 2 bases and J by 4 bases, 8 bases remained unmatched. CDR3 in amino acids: CSARLPGRAYNEQFF. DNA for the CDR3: TGCAGTGCTAGACTTCCGGGGAGGGCTTACAATGAGCAGTTCTTC.

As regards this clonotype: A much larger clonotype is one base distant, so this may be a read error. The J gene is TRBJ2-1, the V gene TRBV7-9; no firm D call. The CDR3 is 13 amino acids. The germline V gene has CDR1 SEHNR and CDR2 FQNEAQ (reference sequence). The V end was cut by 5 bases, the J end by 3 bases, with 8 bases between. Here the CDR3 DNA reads TGTGCCAGCAGCCTCAGTTGCTACAATGAGCAGTTCTTC. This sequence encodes CASSLSCYNEQFF.

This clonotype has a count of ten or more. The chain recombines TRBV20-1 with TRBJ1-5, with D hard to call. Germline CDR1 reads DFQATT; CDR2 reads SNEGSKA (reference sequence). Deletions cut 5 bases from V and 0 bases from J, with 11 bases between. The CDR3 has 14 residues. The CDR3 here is CSAGTLYSNQPQHF. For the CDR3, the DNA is TGCAGTGCTGGTACACTGTATAGCAATCAGCCCCAGCATTTT.